This T cell receptor beta chain was captured in a study of blood T cells in healthy people across ages. This clonotype was found once. Next came a second PCR, run for about 6 to 12 cycles, which used a sample-barcoded 5' primer along with a J-beta primer mix. TCRdb re-analysed the 5' RACE reads in MiXCR, keeping a single row per CDR3 protein. The sample yields 1,300,000 or so distinct CDR3 sequences, around 59% seen once. Germline V CDR1 and CDR2: MNHEY, SVGEGT. Trimming removed 8 bases from V and 7 bases from J, with 15 bases in between. This CDR3 is 13 amino acids long. This receptor was identified in a man between 18 and 35 years old in good health. The sample consisted of blood. The chain joins TRBV6-2 or TRBV6-3 to TRBJ2-1; unclear D gene. The CDR3 region has the DNA TGTGCCAGCGCATTCCCAGTGGGTAATGAGCAGTTCTTC. Translation gives CASAFPVGNEQFF.